This TCR beta chain was profiled in a study of T cell repertoires in cytomegalovirus infection. TCRdb itself ran the reads through MiXCR, one entry per CDR3 protein. The sample lists approximately 130,000 distinct CDR3 sequences; 20% to 30% were seen once. There are a few counts of this clonotype. What it recognizes is unknown. This CDR3 spans 16 amino acids. The ends lost 6 bases at V and 4 bases at J; junction bases unmatched: 11. CDR1 is MDHEN, CDR2 SYDVKM, per germline. General study points: Of the TCR beta families, the public ones yielded a cumulative frequency that identified carriers of CMV plus the relevant HLA.

The sample was PBMCs, sequenced either directly or after in vitro stimulation (not recorded which). The V and J genes are TRBV28 and TRBJ1-2; 10 bases match TRBD1. The clonotype originates from a human donor in good health (CMV status not recorded). Some clones in this sample may be carry-over from other donors' samples. The CDR3 is CASSAGGTGDTYGYTF. CDR3 sequence (DNA): TGTGCCAGCAGCGCCGGGGGGACAGGGGATACCTATGGCTACACCTTC.